What follows describes a single TCR beta chain. Which antigen it targets is not known. No much larger clone is present one base from it, and per-base qualities are unavailable. The CDR3, from cysteine to phenylalanine, totals 14 residues. The only DNA kept is the CDR3, 42 bases in frame from the first base. CDR1 and CDR2, looked up from the germline V gene, are MNHEY and SVGAGI. Germline trimming: 2 bases from V, 9 bases from J; junction bases outside gene matches: 7. Libraries came from the immunoSEQ multiplex PCR assay. The multiplex PCR relied on a mix of 60 forward primers for TCR Vbeta segments and 13 reverse primers for TCR Jbeta segments. A multiplex PCR assay on genomic DNA amplified the CDR3 region of rearranged TCR beta genes. The Illumina HiSeq System was used to sequence the amplified TCR beta libraries as 87-base-pair reads. The source study handled its data this way. Across the 600 to 700 repertoires, a later analysis counted some 80 million unique TCR beta chains, approximately 10 million of which were shared by at least two donors. Raw reads were error-corrected and collapsed into unique sequences by a nearest-neighbor algorithm in which closely related sequences were merged to remove PCR and sequencing errors. To assign V, D and J gene segments, CDR3 sequences were aligned to IMGT reference sequences. For a sequence to be retained, at least a six-nucleotide match to both a V gene segment and a J gene segment was required. Rearrangements were called productive when the CDR3 lacked stop codons and stayed in frame with V and J; all others were non-productive. CDR3 was defined according to IMGT convention as the region running from the second conserved V-encoded cysteine to the conserved J-encoded phenylalanine. The earlier analysis of about 590 of the donors excluded sequences that lacked an unambiguous match to a single V gene segment. In an earlier analysis of 500 to 750 of the donors, V segments were called functional above 56.7% productive rearrangements and were called segregating when the between-donor standard deviation exceeded 5%. A statistical classification framework was developed to diagnose cytomegalovirus status using the catalog of TCR beta chain sequences. In a later analysis, V and J genes were assigned by comparing TCR nucleotide sequences against IMGT/GENE-DB human TR gene sequences. The TCRdist pipeline was used in a later analysis to assign CDR3 sequences and most-parsimonious VDJ recombination scenarios. In a later analysis, every TCR beta chain was defined by the combination of its CDR3 amino acid sequence and its V-gene family, and reads without a unique V-gene family were dropped. To address suspected cross-contamination and a sequencing artifact, a later analysis removed a few hundred highly shared, low-generation-probability nucleotide sequences. In a later analysis, a clonal expansion index for each public chain was calculated from normalized within-repertoire ranks of inferred template counts. Generation probabilities in a later analysis came from a VDJ recombination model fitted to out-of-frame rearrangements, and those results were checked against IGoR. In a later analysis, hypergeometric tests were used to score TCR-TCR, TCR-HLA and TCR-CMV co-occurrence, with a repertoire-size bias correction applied to TCR pairs. A later analysis estimated false discovery rates by permuting HLA or CMV assignments 20 times. In a later analysis, co-occurring TCRs were grouped using DBSCAN, and TCRdist sequence similarity was added for clustering within HLA-allele-positive subsets. For co-occurrence clustering, repertoires with fewer than 30,000 or more than 120,000 public chains were excluded, along with roughly five repertoires with anomalous nucleotide sharing. TCRdb provides this immuneACCESS table in a form limited to in-frame rearrangements. Some clones are lacking; in checked studies, under half of them reflect an unresolved V gene, and why the rest are absent is not known. V and J calls plus clone size are reproduced from that table; the DNA served to infer D and trimming. The sample includes tens of thousands of clones, with about 78% observed a single time. Less than 4% of the sample is held by the ten biggest clonotypes.

The sample comes from a study of cytomegalovirus exposure and HLA in healthy donors (dated by TCRdb to 2015 to 2018). Turning to the overall study: In an earlier analysis of 450 to 750 of the donors, 250 to 300 Gb of sequence data and about 110 million unique TCR beta sequences from about 179 million T cells were reported. Among the roughly 380 genotyped donors, approximately 77% belonged to the genetic ancestry cluster associated with self-reported Caucasian donors. Every repertoire in the discovery cohort had been generated on one and the same sequencing platform. The study combined high-throughput TCR immunosequencing, statistical association of individual TCRs with disease status, and machine learning to predict cytomegalovirus infection status. Typing coverage differed by locus: A, B, C, DRB1 and DQB1 were typed in roughly 620-630 donors, DQA1 in about 500, DPA1 in some 600, and DPB1 in just under 490. In a later analysis, previously published TCR beta repertoires from 500 to 750 donors were re-analyzed and high-resolution HLA genotyping was added so that TCR occurrence patterns could be studied. An early release covering over 500 HLA-typed donors comprised approximately 290 gigabases of sequencing data and around 80 million unique TCR sequences. Donor age, sex, ethnicity and CMV serostatus were compiled alongside the repertoire data. The later analysis used no new phenotypic data to find candidate immune exposures, relying instead on TCR beta sequences and their occurrence across donors. HLA typing included class I and class II loci at four-digit resolution. In an earlier analysis of 500 to 650 of the donors, high-throughput TCR beta sequencing was used to judge whether each TCR beta V gene segment behaved as functional or pseudogenic. Five DR-DQ haplotypes were handled as single units for association and clustering because linkage in the cohort was strong. The study used immunosequencing to profile the T cell repertoires of several hundred subjects and linked those repertoires to cytomegalovirus serostatus. Among 300 to 500 genotyped donors of the cohort, an average of roughly 230,000 unique TCR beta nucleotide sequences was sequenced per donor, of which 15% to 20% were non-productive. A later genetic analysis used genome-wide SNP genotypes for about 65% of the roughly 670 donors, treating that subset as a discovery cohort. The study was designed to test whether signatures of past pathogen exposure could be identified by cataloging public T cell receptors. Besides the first cohort of some 670 subjects, a separate validation cohort made up of over a hundred different subjects was used. General findings and caveats noted by the study authors: Linkage disequilibrium might explain the correlated functional status among segregating V segments, but an unknown experimental factor could not be ruled out. HLA typing was unavailable for some donors at each locus, so association tests used only the typed subset. Three of the identified cytomegalovirus-associated TCR beta chains were confirmed in vitro to be specific for cytomegalovirus antigens. Most CMV-associated TCR beta chains appeared to be HLA-restricted in a later analysis, and the HLA associations seemed to be driven largely by CMV exposure. Some IMGT-functional V segments, including TRBV6-2 and TRBV6-3, could not be distinguished by the 87-base-pair reads and were therefore excluded. CMV serostatus was the only immune exposure information available for the cohort. A further reported finding was that TCR beta sequences accurately predicted the HLA-A and HLA-B alleles for most subjects in the first cohort. A later analysis found that HLA-associated TCR beta chains were more clonally expanded and had lower generation probabilities than equally common non-associated chains. According to a later genetic analysis, donors in an Asian-associated ancestry cluster had fewer N-insertions in productive TCRs than the approximately 700-donor mean. The classifier was reported to diagnose cytomegalovirus status with high specificity and sensitivity in both the original and validation cohorts. In an earlier analysis of approximately 590 of the donors, most TCR beta V segments appeared in productive rearrangements about 87% or about 30% of the time, broadly matching IMGT annotations. When HLA alleles, especially DR and DQ, strongly co-occurred, attributing TCR associations to individual alleles was difficult. A cluster of highly shared sequence variants was judged likely to be a technical artifact of the sequencing pipeline. In this cohort, only TCR beta chains were sequenced, and detectable features were limited by the absence of alpha or paired-chain data. In a later analysis, about 17,000 TCR beta sequences were associated with specific HLA alleles at a false discovery rate of 0.05. In a later analysis, TCR association rates were found to vary across HLA loci, with the most associated TCRs seen for DRB1 alleles and the fewest for HLA-C alleles. A later genetic analysis associated a missense DCLRE1C variant with V-gene and J-gene trimming of TCR beta chains, and an independent cohort replicated the association. The earlier analysis of 587 of the donors excluded approximately 15 rarely observed V segments, including chromosome 9 orphons, because counts were too low. In a later analysis, several top co-occurrence clusters were reported to appear linked to parvovirus B19, influenza, CMV and Epstein-Barr virus. Across donors, most TCR sequences were observed very rarely, whereas some public TCRs were present in many individuals. In the study, about 150 TCR beta chains were listed as associated with cytomegalovirus. The authors suggested that the approach could potentially be extended to other disease states and immunological phenotypes. The presence/absence analyses assumed that sequencing depth was roughly uniform across donors, and that assumption may not be true.

The cohort comprised some 680 healthy bone marrow donors. At the time of sampling, every cohort member was nominally healthy, though immune exposures that went unrecorded were likely present. The donor was CMV seronegative and belonged to the group of approximately 320 seronegative cohort members. A peripheral blood sample was provided by each donor, and peripheral blood mononuclear cells were used for TCR beta sequencing. The Qiagen DNeasy Blood Extraction Kit was used to extract genomic DNA from the blood cell samples. The clonotype comes from a woman in her twenties or thirties in good health and CMV-seronegative. The sample taken for sequencing was PBMCs. The V and J segments used are TRBV6-5 and TRBJ2-7; 10 nucleotides in the junction match TRBD1. The CDR3: CASSYAGQGSVQYF. The DNA reads as follows: TGTGCCAGCAGTTACGCGGGACAGGGGTCTGTGCAGTACTTC.